Sequencing of this TCR beta chain was carried out in a study of human CD8 memory T cell subsets. This CDR3 contains 15 residues. Germline values: CDR1 SGHDN, CDR2 FVKESK. Sequencing libraries of TCR beta were made by UMI-labeled 5' RACE. TCRdb reprocessed the 5' RACE reads and stores each CDR3 protein as one record, lacking DNA. This repertoire comprises several thousand distinct CDR3 sequences; its ten largest clones make up under 35%. CD8+ T cells were isolated by negative magnetic selection. RNA came from duplicate vials of 150,000 sorted CD8+ T cells per subset. Study-level points and caveats: Stem-like memory and precursor exhausted T cell repertoires showed minimal mutual overlap. Greater diversity was suggested by Chao1 estimates for stem-like memory T cells than for precursor exhausted T cells.

Considering frequency, this clonotype is medium-sized. The antigen remains undetermined. This chain joins TRBV14 and TRBJ2-1; the D gene TCRdb calls, TRBD2, cannot be checked with no DNA. The receptor was isolated from a human donor in good health. What was sequenced was CD8+ effector memory T cells (TEM) sorted from PBMCs. Regarding subset: effector memory CD8 T cells, CCR7- CD45RO+ CD95+. CDR3 residues: CASSLRGSSYNEQFF.